One and the same sample provided the 15 T cell receptor beta chains below, sequenced in a study of long-term antiretroviral therapy in people with HIV. With survey level as its setting, the immunoSEQ assay was v3.0. Method: immunoSEQ multiplex PCR; TCRdb's copy keeps in-frame clones and lacks some. The sample lists 25,000 to 35,000 clones, 90% to 95% occurring once. The specimen comprised unsorted PBMCs, sampled more than 6 years after starting antiretroviral therapy. The receptors come from a man aged 25 to 40 with HIV.

V and J are TRBV28 and TRBJ2-3; D is unclear. Germline CDR1 and CDR2: MDHEN and SYDVKM. V was clipped by 4 bases and J by 4 bases, with 6 bases between them. The CDR3 is made up of 12 amino acids. The CDR3 DNA reads TGTGCCAGCAGTTATGGGGCAGATACGCAGTATTTT. Its protein product is CASSYGADTQYF.

The V call is TRBV6-6, the J call TRBJ1-6, with 11 bases fitting TRBD1. With V trimmed by 9 bases and J by 9 bases, 7 bases remained unmatched. The CDR3 length is 14 residues. CDR1 MNHNY and CDR2 SVGAGI come from the germline V gene (reference sequence). As DNA, the CDR3 is TGTGCCAGTAAGCCGGGACAGGGGGTTTCACCCCTCCACTTT. Its protein product is CASKPGQGVSPLHF.

This sequence joins TRBV5-6 and TRBJ1-3; D is undetermined. The CDR3 extends over 15 amino acids. Germline CDR1 SGHDT, CDR2 YYEEEE. Deletions cut 1 base from V and 1 base from J, with 9 bases between. The CDR3 here is CASSLSGRSGNTIYF. In DNA form, the CDR3 reads TGTGCCAGCAGCTTGAGTGGGAGGTCTGGAAACACCATATATTTT. Using reference TRBV5-6 and TRBJ1-3 for the parts outside the CDR3, the full variable domain is DAGVTQSPTHLIKTRGQQVTLRCSPKSGHDTVSWYQQALGQGPQFIFQYYEEEERQRGNFPDRFSGHQFPNYSSELNVNALLLGDSALYLCASSLSGRSGNTIYFGEGSWLTVV.

The rearrangement joins TRBV10-2 to TRBJ2-1; tentative D call: TRBD2 (6 bases). The CDR3 has 13 residues. V lost 6 bases, J lost 3 bases, and 9 bases lay in between. CDR1 and CDR2 (germline): WSHSY, SAAADI. The chain's CDR3 is CASSGSYYNEQFF. The CDR3 nucleotides are TGCGCCAGCAGCGGGAGTTACTACAATGAGCAGTTCTTC.

This chain joins TRBV5-4 and TRBJ1-2; the D gene is possibly TRBD1 (6 bases). The CDR3 runs to 15 residues. Looked up from germline, CDR1 is SGHNT and CDR2 is YYREEE (reference sequence). V was shortened by 0 bases and J by 1 base, with 10 bases between the two germline ends. For the CDR3, the DNA is TGTGCCAGCAGCTTGGACAACAGGGATAACTATGGCTACACCTTC. It yields the protein CASSLDNRDNYGYTF.

The rearrangement uses TRBV7-2 and TRBJ1-2; 7 nucleotides agree with TRBD1. CDR3 length: 14 amino acids. Germline CDR1 reads SGHTA; CDR2 reads FQGNSA. The J segment lost 10 bases and the V segment lost 1 base, leaving 9 bases of the junction unmatched. In DNA, the CDR3 is TGTGCCAGCAGCTTAGAGGGACAGACTCTTCCCTACACCTTC. The encoded protein is CASSLEGQTLPYTF.

The CDR3 DNA reads as TGTGCCATCAGTGAGTCGCGTGAGGGCGGTTTTTACAATGAGCAGTTCTTC. Its translation: CAISESREGGFYNEQFF. The J gene is TRBJ2-1, the V gene TRBV10-3, with a tentative D call TRBD2 (5 bases). The CDR3 covers 17 residues. Germline CDR1 ENHRY, CDR2 SYGVKD. V shed 0 bases and J shed 4 bases, with 16 bases lying between them.

The V gene is TRBV6-6, the J gene TRBJ2-7; 8 positions agree with TRBD1. The CDR3 spans 13 residues. V lost 0 bases and J lost 12; bases outside the gene matches: 7. Germline assignment: CDR1 MNHNY and CDR2 SVGAGI (reference sequence). The CDR3 bases are TGTGCCAGCAGTTACTCGATGACAGGGGAAATGTACTTC. Its protein product is CASSYSMTGEMYF.

J is TRBJ2-1 and V is TRBV30; the D gene could be TRBD1 or TRBD2 (5 bases each). The CDR3 has 15 residues. CDR1 and CDR2 (germline): GTSNPN, SVGIG (reference sequence). V was pared by 0 bases and J by 2 bases, with 11 bases between. CDR3 loop: CAWSVMGEPYNEQFF. The DNA of the CDR3 is TGTGCCTGGAGTGTAATGGGGGAGCCCTACAATGAGCAGTTCTTC.

The rearrangement uses TRBV4-1 and TRBJ2-5; a possible D gene is TRBD2 (6 bases). Germline CDR1 MGHRA, CDR2 YSYEKL. The germline V and J ends were trimmed by 2 bases and 1 base, with 14 bases remaining between them. This CDR3 is 16 amino acids long. Here the CDR3 DNA reads TGCGCCAGCAGCCAACTCTTCGGGACTCCCCAAGAGACCCAGTACTTC. Translation: CASSQLFGTPQETQYF.

The chain joins TRBV5-6 to TRBJ1-1; unclear D gene. Trimming took 4 bases from V and 4 from J, leaving 8 bases between them. The CDR3 extends over 12 amino acids. The germline V gene has CDR1 SGHDT and CDR2 YYEEEE. The CDR3 region is CASSLHITEAFF. CDR3 coding DNA: TGTGCCAGCAGCCTACACATCACTGAAGCTTTCTTT.

The V call is TRBV4-2, the J call TRBJ2-3, with TRBD2 identical over 11 bases. This CDR3 spans 18 amino acids. CDR1 is LGHNA and CDR2 is YNFKEQ in the germline V gene. Trimming removed 1 base from V and 6 bases from J; junction bases left unmatched: 12. CDR3 bases: TGTGCCAGCAGCCAAGGTCGGTCTAGCGGGAGGCTCGAGGATACGCAGTATTTT. Protein product: CASSQGRSSGRLEDTQYF.

CDR3 nucleotides: TGTGCCAGCAGCTTGGCCGGGACAGGGCTCTACGAGCAGTACTTC. Protein product: CASSLAGTGLYEQYF. The chain employs TRBV7-2 and TRBJ2-7; 9 bases agree with TRBD1. With 3 bases clipped from V and 3 bases from J, the junction kept 6 bases outside the gene matches. The CDR3 is 15 residues long. Germline CDR1 and CDR2: SGHTA and FQGNSA. Full variable domain (remainder filled in from reference TRBV7-2 and TRBJ2-7): GAGVSQSPSNKVTEKGKDVELRCDPISGHTALYWYRQSLGQGLEFLIYFQGNSAPDKSGLPSDRFSAERTGGSVSTLTIQRTQQEDSAVYLCASSLAGTGLYEQYFGPGTRLTVT.

The V gene is TRBV4-3, the J gene TRBJ1-2; no reliable D call. Germline values: CDR1 LGHNA, CDR2 YSLEER. The CDR3 has 16 amino acids. V was pared by 1 base and J by 0 bases, with 12 bases between. This chain's CDR3 is CASSQGETGANYGYTF. In DNA form, the CDR3 reads TGCGCCAGCAGCCAAGGGGAAACGGGAGCTAACTATGGCTACACCTTC.

The CDR3 nucleotides are TGCGCCAGCAGCTTGGACCCGACACTTACCCGTGGCTACACCTTC. Its protein product is CASSLDPTLTRGYTF. The chain joins TRBV5-1 to TRBJ1-2; D unresolved. There are 15 residues in the CDR3. V lost 0 bases, J lost 7 bases, and 16 bases lay in between. From germline, CDR1 is SGHRS and CDR2 YFSETQ.